This is a list of T cell receptor beta chains from one sample in a study of cytomegalovirus exposure and HLA in healthy donors. Some clones are missing from TCRdb's copy, which holds only in-frame ones; the method was immunoSEQ multiplex PCR. This table holds around 150,000 clones, around 74% found once. Sequenced: PBMCs. These TCRs come from a female donor in good health and CMV-seronegative. Each CDR3 is given with its conserved first and last residue. The order of the fields is CDR3 length, D gene, clone size, V gene, J gene, CDR3 protein, CDR3 DNA. A D gene is named only where the DNA matches it firmly. Only some rows state a clone size, as once, few, many or a class for expanded clones.

13	.	few	TRBV19	TRBJ1-1	CASSTGVNTEAFF	TGTGCCAGTAGTACAGGGGTCAACACTGAAGCTTTCTTT
14	TRBD1	.	TRBV6-6	TRBJ1-1	CASSHGTANTEAFF	TGTGCCAGCAGTCACGGGACAGCGAACACTGAAGCTTTCTTT
13	.	once	TRBV5-8	TRBJ1-5	CASSLVQAQPQHF	TGTGCCAGCAGCTTGGTCCAGGCTCAGCCCCAGCATTTT
15	TRBD1	.	TRBV2	TRBJ1-5	CASSEAQGGLQPQHF	TGTGCCAGCAGTGAAGCGCAGGGGGGCTTGCAGCCCCAGCATTTT
13	TRBD1	few	TRBV7-2	TRBJ1-1	CASSLVRQGWAFF	TGTGCCAGCAGCTTAGTTAGACAGGGTTGGGCTTTCTTT
15	.	.	TRBV2	TRBJ1-2	CASSDRTPDSYGYTF	TGTGCCAGCAGTGATCGGACACCCGATTCCTATGGCTACACCTTC
14	TRBD1	.	TRBV5-1	TRBJ2-1	CASSPGQGNNEQFF	TGCGCCAGTTCCCCGGGACAGGGAAACAATGAGCAGTTCTTC
15	TRBD1	few	TRBV30	TRBJ2-3	CAWSEGQGAADTQYF	TGTGCCTGGAGTGAGGGACAGGGGGCCGCAGATACGCAGTATTTT
14	TRBD1	.	TRBV19	TRBJ1-2	CASSIGRGNYGYTF	TGTGCCAGTAGTATAGGCAGGGGGAACTATGGCTACACCTTC
14	.	.	TRBV5-1	TRBJ2-7	CASSLFGGTPSTYF	TGCGCCAGCAGCTTGTTCGGAGGTACTCCGAGCACGTACTTC
15	.	.	TRBV5-5	TRBJ1-5	CASSGGSPGGQPQHF	TGTGCCAGCAGCGGGGGTTCCCCGGGAGGACAGCCCCAGCATTTT
13	.	.	TRBV7-9	TRBJ1-2	CASSVRTDLGYTF	TGTGCCAGCAGCGTACGGACAGACTTGGGGTACACCTTC
16	.	.	TRBV30	TRBJ1-3	CAWSVWGGYSGNTIYF	TGTGCCTGGAGTGTATGGGGCGGATACTCTGGAAACACCATATATTTT
12	.	.	TRBV5-1	TRBJ1-2	CASSPDAGGYTF	TGCGCCAGCAGCCCCGACGCGGGTGGCTACACCTTC
13	.	.	TRBV5-1	TRBJ2-7	CASSLSDRFEQYF	TGCGCCAGCAGCTTAAGCGACCGCTTCGAGCAGTACTTC
14	TRBD1	.	TRBV15	TRBJ2-3	CATSRVIRGDTQYF	TGTGCCACCAGCAGAGTAATCAGGGGGGATACGCAGTATTTT
21	.	.	TRBV1	TRBJ2-1	CTSSQDVGTGGTGAFYNEQFF	TGCACCAGCAGCCAAGATGTTGGGACAGGTGGTACCGGGGCATTCTACAATGAGCAGTTCTTC
16	.	.	TRBV5-1	TRBJ2-5	CASSLGGAGTGETQYF	TGCGCCAGCAGCTTGGGCGGCGCGGGAACGGGGGAGACCCAGTACTTC
15	TRBD1	few	TRBV30	TRBJ1-4	CAWSGRQGAYEKLFF	TGTGCCTGGAGTGGTCGGCAGGGGGCCTATGAAAAACTGTTTTTT
16	TRBD1	.	TRBV15	TRBJ2-7	CATSSGQGGYSYEQYF	TGTGCCACCAGCTCCGGACAGGGGGGTTATTCCTACGAGCAGTACTTC
17	TRBD1	.	TRBV4-2	TRBJ2-4	CASSQDRQGTAKNIQYF	TGTGCCAGCAGCCAAGATCGACAGGGAACAGCCAAAAACATTCAGTACTTC
15	TRBD1	.	TRBV5-1	TRBJ1-6	CASSGGTGDGSPLHF	TGCGCCAGCAGCGGAGGGACAGGGGATGGTTCACCCCTCCACTTT
16	TRBD2	.	TRBV18	TRBJ2-2	CASSPAGGPWAGELFF	TGTGCCAGCTCTCCAGCGGGAGGGCCATGGGCCGGGGAGCTGTTTTTT
15	.	.	TRBV19	TRBJ1-5	CASSIDLDSGQPQHF	TGTGCCAGTAGTATAGATCTGGACTCGGGTCAGCCCCAGCATTTT
12	TRBD1	.	TRBV10-3	TRBJ2-1	CATRQGGNEQFF	TGTGCCACAAGACAGGGGGGCAATGAGCAGTTCTTC
15	.	.	TRBV2	TRBJ1-2	CASSELGRDVYGYTF	TGTGCCAGCAGTGAGTTAGGCAGGGATGTCTATGGCTACACCTTC
14	.	.	TRBV7-6	TRBJ2-5	CASGIVGYQETQYF	TGTGCCAGCGGCATAGTGGGCTACCAAGAGACCCAGTACTTC
15	TRBD2	.	TRBV9	TRBJ2-7	CASRRGGTSEDEQYF	TGTGCCAGCAGAAGAGGGGGGACTAGCGAGGACGAGCAGTACTTC
16	TRBD1	.	TRBV5-1	TRBJ1-1	CASSPTPGGENTEAFF	TGCGCCAGCAGCCCTACCCCAGGGGGTGAGAACACTGAAGCTTTCTTT
12	.	.	TRBV5-6	TRBJ1-1	CASRFRNTEAFF	TGTGCCAGCAGATTCAGGAACACTGAAGCTTTCTTT
12	TRBD2	once	TRBV6-5	TRBJ2-2	CASGGGSGELFF	TGTGCCAGCGGGGGGGGGTCCGGGGAGCTGTTTTTT
17	.	.	TRBV18	TRBJ1-2	CASSSVQQGISNYGYTF	TGTGCCAGCTCATCTGTCCAACAGGGAATTTCCAACTATGGCTACACCTTC
15	.	.	TRBV27	TRBJ1-1	CASSSKYPLDTEAFF	TGTGCCAGCAGCTCTAAGTATCCGTTGGACACTGAAGCTTTCTTT
15	.	.	TRBV30	TRBJ1-2	CAWSVTDPGHYGYTF	TGTGCCTGGAGTGTAACGGACCCAGGGCACTATGGCTACACCTTC
11	.	.	TRBV20-1	TRBJ1-3	CSARDLDTIYF	TGCAGTGCCAGAGACCTTGACACCATATATTTT
14	.	.	TRBV6-5	TRBJ2-2	CASSYPTHTGELFF	TGTGCCAGCAGTTACCCAACTCACACCGGGGAGCTGTTTTTT
16	TRBD1	.	TRBV18	TRBJ2-7	CASSPRQGQGNYEQYF	TGTGCCAGCTCACCAAGACAGGGACAGGGGAACTACGAGCAGTACTTC